The present T cell receptor beta chain was sequenced within a study of blood T cell repertoires in COVID-19. Trimming pared 5 bases from V and 7 bases from J, leaving 8 bases between. The CDR3 is 12 residues long. Germline V gene lookup returns CDR1 SEHNR and CDR2 FQNEAQ (reference sequence). Donors in Cohort 3 who had recovered were those with two negative PCRs, healthcare professional clearance, or resolution of their symptoms. Sequenced by immunoSEQ multiplex PCR; TCRdb stores in-frame clones only, minus some. The repertoire has roughly 380,000 clones, roughly 86% of them found once; the top ten carry 1.3%.

This chain uses TRBV7-9 with TRBJ1-4; D is ambiguous. The sequence derives from a man aged 30 to 45 who had recovered from COVID-19. Sequences were obtained from PBMCs or T cells enriched from blood (not recorded which). In DNA, the CDR3 is TGTGCCAGCAGCCCCGCAGGTGAAAAACTGTTTTTT. Protein product: CASSPAGEKLFF.